This T cell receptor (beta chain) was captured in a study of TIL therapy for anti-PD-1-resistant metastatic lung cancer. Study-level information: Tumors were harvested before any PD-1/PD-L1 blockade.

The immunoSEQ assay was v3. Each library reached roughly 1.9 million read pairs, or about 4.5-6.5 million at deep level. Method: immunoSEQ multiplex PCR; TCRdb's copy keeps in-frame clones and lacks some. The sample lists about 60,000 clones, under 75% seen once, with 6.6% in the top ten. Stated time point: pre-treatment sample, taken before nivolumab and TIL therapy. The clonotype was recovered from a person between 25 and 79 years old with non-small cell lung cancer. The sample was blood, taken at baseline.

The CDR3, as DNA: TGTGCCAGCAGTTCCTCTAGCGGGAGGATTCACGAGCAGTACTTC. Translating it yields CASSSSSGRIHEQYF. The chain combines TRBV6-6 with TRBJ2-7, with 11 bases fitting TRBD2. The junction had 7 bases not matched to a gene; V was cut back by 4 bases and J by 5 bases. CDR1 and CDR2 from the germline V gene are MNHNY and SVGAGI (reference sequence). The CDR3 is 15 residues long.